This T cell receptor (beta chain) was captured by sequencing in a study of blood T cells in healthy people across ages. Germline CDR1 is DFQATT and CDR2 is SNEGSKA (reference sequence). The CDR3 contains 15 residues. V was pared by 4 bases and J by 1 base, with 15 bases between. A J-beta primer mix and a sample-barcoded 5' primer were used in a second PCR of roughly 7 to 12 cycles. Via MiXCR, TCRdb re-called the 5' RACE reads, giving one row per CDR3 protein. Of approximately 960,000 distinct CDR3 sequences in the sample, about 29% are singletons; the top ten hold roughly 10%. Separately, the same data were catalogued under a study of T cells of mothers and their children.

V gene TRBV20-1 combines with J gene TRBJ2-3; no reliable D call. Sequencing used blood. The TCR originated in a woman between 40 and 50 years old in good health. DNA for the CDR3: TGCAGTGCTAAGGGCCTATTGATCGGCACAGATACGCAGTATTTT. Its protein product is CSAKGLLIGTDTQYF.